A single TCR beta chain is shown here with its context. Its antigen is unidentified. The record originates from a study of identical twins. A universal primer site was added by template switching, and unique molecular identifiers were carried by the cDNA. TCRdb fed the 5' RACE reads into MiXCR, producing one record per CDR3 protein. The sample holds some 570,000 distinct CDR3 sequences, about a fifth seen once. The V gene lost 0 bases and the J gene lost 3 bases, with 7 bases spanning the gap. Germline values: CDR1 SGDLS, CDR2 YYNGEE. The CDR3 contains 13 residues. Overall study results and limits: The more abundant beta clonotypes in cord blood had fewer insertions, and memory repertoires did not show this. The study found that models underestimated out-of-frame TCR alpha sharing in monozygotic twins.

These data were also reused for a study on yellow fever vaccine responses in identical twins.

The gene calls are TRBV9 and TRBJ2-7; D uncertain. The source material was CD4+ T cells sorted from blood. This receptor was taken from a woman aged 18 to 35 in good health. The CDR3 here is CASSVGPSYEQYF. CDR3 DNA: TGTGCCAGCAGCGTAGGGCCGAGCTACGAGCAGTACTTC.